Given below is one T cell receptor beta chain in context. As yet, its antigen is unknown. This CDR3 comprises 15 residues. CDR1 and CDR2 from the germline V gene are MNHNS and SASEGT. Unmatched junction bases numbered 5, after V lost 1 base and J lost 2 bases. The entry originates in a study of cytomegalovirus exposure and HLA in healthy donors. PCR employed 60 Vbeta and 13 Jbeta primers. Clones were read by immunoSEQ multiplex PCR, and TCRdb kept only the in-frame ones, dropping some. The table includes approximately 94,000 clones, over 60% detected once. Study-wide results and caveats: TCR beta chains numbering some 160 were designated cytomegalovirus-associated. A prior analysis recorded that most TCR beta V segments were productive about 90% or about 30% of the time. Of the V segments, some could not be distinguished, including TRBV6-2 and TRBV6-3, and were excluded. In a later analysis, the majority of CMV-associated beta chains seemingly showed HLA restriction.

The receptor comes from a man younger than 40 in good health and CMV-seropositive. This chain uses TRBV6-1 with TRBJ2-7; 7 positions agree with TRBD1. The sample consisted of PBMCs. The CDR3 DNA reads TGTGCCAGCAGTGAAGTTAGGGGGCGCCCCTACGAGCAGTACTTC. It translates to CASSEVRGRPYEQYF.